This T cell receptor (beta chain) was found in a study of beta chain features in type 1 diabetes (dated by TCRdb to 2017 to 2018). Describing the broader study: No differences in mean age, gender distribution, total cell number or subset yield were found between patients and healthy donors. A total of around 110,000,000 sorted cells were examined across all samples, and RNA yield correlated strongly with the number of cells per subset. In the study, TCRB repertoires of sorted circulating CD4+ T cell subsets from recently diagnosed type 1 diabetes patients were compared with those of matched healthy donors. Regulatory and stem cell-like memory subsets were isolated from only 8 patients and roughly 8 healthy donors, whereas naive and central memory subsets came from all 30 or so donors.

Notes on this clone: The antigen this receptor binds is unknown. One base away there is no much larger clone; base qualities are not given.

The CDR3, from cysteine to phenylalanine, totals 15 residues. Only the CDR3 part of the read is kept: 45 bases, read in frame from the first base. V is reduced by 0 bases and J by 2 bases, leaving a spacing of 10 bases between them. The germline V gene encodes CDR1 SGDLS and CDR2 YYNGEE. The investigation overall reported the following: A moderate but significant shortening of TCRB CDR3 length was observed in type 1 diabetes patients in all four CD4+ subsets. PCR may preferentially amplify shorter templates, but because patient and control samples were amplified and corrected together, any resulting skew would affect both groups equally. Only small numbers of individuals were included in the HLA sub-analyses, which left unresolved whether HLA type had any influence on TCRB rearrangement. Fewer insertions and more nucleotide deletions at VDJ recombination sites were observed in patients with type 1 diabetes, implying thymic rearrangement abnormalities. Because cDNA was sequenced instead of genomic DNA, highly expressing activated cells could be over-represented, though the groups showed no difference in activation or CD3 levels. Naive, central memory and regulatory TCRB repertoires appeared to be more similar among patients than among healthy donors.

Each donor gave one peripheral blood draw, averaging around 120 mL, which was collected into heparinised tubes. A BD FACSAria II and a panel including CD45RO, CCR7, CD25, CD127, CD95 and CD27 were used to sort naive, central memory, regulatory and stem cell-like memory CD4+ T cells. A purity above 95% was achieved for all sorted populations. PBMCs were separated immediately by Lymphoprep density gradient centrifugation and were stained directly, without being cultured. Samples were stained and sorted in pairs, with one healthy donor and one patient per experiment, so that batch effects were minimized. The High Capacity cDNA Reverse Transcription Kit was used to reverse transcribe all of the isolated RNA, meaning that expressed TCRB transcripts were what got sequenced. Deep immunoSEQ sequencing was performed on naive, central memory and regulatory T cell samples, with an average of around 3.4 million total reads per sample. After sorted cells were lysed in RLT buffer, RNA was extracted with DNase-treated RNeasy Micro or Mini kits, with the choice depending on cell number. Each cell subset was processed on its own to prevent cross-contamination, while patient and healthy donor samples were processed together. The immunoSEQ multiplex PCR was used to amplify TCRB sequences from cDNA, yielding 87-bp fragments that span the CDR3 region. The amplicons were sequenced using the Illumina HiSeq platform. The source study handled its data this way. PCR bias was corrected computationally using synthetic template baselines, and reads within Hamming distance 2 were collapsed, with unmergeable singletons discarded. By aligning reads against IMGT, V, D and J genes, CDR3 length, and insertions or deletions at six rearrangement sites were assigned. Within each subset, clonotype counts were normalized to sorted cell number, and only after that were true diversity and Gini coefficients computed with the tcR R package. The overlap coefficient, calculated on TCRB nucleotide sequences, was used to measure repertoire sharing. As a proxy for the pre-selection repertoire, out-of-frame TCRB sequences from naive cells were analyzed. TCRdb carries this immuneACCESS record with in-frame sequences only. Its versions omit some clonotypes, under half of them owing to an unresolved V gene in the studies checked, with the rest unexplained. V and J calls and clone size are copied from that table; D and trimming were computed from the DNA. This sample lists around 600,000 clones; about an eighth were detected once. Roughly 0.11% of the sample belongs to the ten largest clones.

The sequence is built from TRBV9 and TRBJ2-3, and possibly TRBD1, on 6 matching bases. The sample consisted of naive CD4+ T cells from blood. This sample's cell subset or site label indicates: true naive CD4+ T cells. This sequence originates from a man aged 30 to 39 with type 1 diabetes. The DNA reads TGTGCCAGCAGCGTAGGGACAGACCTCACAGATACGCAGTATTTT. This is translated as CASSVGTDLTDTQYF.